These 9 T cell receptor beta chains were all obtained from the same sample, sequenced in a study of graft-versus-host responses after intestinal transplantation. For these receptors, no antigen is known. Produced via immunoSEQ multiplex PCR; TCRdb's table is partial and in-frame only. The sample contains about 88,000 clones, 90% of which appear only once. This material consisted of unstimulated CD4+ T cells sorted from spleen or lymph node cells, taken before intestinal transplant. Receptors originate from a human donor who received an intestinal transplant.

The J gene is TRBJ1-2, the V gene TRBV28; 9 bases map to TRBD1. Germline trimming cut 6 bases from V and 6 bases from J; bases unmatched to any gene: 8. Germline V gene sequence: CDR1 MDHEN, CDR2 SYDVKM. The CDR3 has 14 residues. This CDR3 is CASRRTGAWDGYTF. The CDR3 DNA reads as TGTGCCAGCAGAAGGACAGGGGCATGGGATGGCTACACCTTC.

This chain connects TRBV7-2 to TRBJ2-5, with TRBD1 matching over 10 bases. Trimming removed 5 bases from V and 5 bases from J; junction bases left unmatched: 5. The CDR3 has 14 residues. CDR1 is SGHTA and CDR2 is FQGNSA in the germline V gene. The CDR3 region is CASSTRTGGETQYF. The CDR3 DNA reads TGTGCCAGCAGCACCCGGACAGGGGGTGAGACCCAGTACTTC. The full variable domain, in which reference TRBV7-2 and TRBJ2-5 provide the parts outside the CDR3, is GAGVSQSPSNKVTEKGKDVELRCDPISGHTALYWYRQSLGQGLEFLIYFQGNSAPDKSGLPSDRFSAERTGGSVSTLTIQRTQQEDSAVYLCASSTRTGGETQYFGPGTRLLVL.

V is TRBV10-3 and J is TRBJ2-7, with 7 nucleotides matching TRBD1. The ends lost 9 bases at V and 6 bases at J; junction bases unmatched: 8. The CDR3 loop spans 12 amino acids. Germline CDR1 ENHRY, CDR2 SYGVKD. For the CDR3, the DNA is TGTGCCATAGGACAGGCACTACTCGAGCAGTACTTC. It is translated as CAIGQALLEQYF.

The chain recombines TRBV6-5 with TRBJ2-7; 11 bases match TRBD1. V gave up 2 bases and J gave up 6 bases; unmatched junction bases: 9. CDR3 length equals 16 residues. Germline V gives CDR1 MNHEY, CDR2 SVGAGI. The CDR3 bases are TGTGCCAGCAGTTACCGGACCGGGACAGGGGGGCCCGAGCAGTACTTC. Translated: CASSYRTGTGGPEQYF.

The chain has TRBV19 and TRBJ2-3, with 8 bases aligning to TRBD1. The CDR3 loop spans 13 amino acids. CDR1 is LNHDA and CDR2 is SQIVND in the germline V gene (reference sequence). The V segment lost 6 bases and the J segment 4 bases; nucleotides outside the gene matches: 3. The CDR3 loop is CASSPTGADTQYF. CDR3 DNA sequence: TGTGCCAGTAGCCCGACAGGGGCAGATACGCAGTATTTT.

The CDR3 is CASSPATGPADTQYF. Here the CDR3 DNA reads TGTGCCAGCAGCCCGGCGACAGGACCAGCAGATACGCAGTATTTT. The rearrangement uses TRBV7-3 and TRBJ2-3, with D tentatively TRBD1 (6 bases). The V gene lost 5 bases and the J gene lost 4 bases, with 16 bases spanning the gap. The germline CDR1 and CDR2 sequences are SGHTA and FQGTGA. The CDR3 runs to 15 residues.

The chain couples TRBV15 to TRBJ1-6; D unclear. CDR1 and CDR2 from the germline V gene are LNHNV and YYDKDF (reference sequence). V lost 0 bases and J 7 bases, leaving 7 bases between the germline ends. The CDR3 length is 14 residues. In DNA form, the CDR3 reads TGTGCCACCAGCAGAGATTTCGCGAATTCACCCCTCCACTTT. Protein sequence: CATSRDFANSPLHF.

The V call is TRBV5-5, the J call TRBJ1-2; TRBD1 agrees at 8 bases. V gave up 4 bases and J gave up 5 bases; unmatched junction bases: 7. The CDR3 covers 14 residues. The germline V gene has CDR1 SGHKS and CDR2 YYEKEE (reference sequence). CDR3 nucleotide sequence: TGTGCCAGCAGCGTGGACCGGGACAGGTATGGCTACACCTTC. It translates to CASSVDRDRYGYTF.

This rearrangement joins TRBV2 to TRBJ1-1, with a possible D match to TRBD1 (6 bases). Germline values: CDR1 SNHLY, CDR2 FYNNEI. The CDR3 totals 14 residues. Trimming took off 6 bases at V and 1 base at J, with 12 bases between the two ends. The CDR3 loop is CASSHPGQNTEAFF. The CDR3 nucleotides are TGTGCCAGCAGCCACCCGGGACAGAACACTGAAGCTTTCTTT.